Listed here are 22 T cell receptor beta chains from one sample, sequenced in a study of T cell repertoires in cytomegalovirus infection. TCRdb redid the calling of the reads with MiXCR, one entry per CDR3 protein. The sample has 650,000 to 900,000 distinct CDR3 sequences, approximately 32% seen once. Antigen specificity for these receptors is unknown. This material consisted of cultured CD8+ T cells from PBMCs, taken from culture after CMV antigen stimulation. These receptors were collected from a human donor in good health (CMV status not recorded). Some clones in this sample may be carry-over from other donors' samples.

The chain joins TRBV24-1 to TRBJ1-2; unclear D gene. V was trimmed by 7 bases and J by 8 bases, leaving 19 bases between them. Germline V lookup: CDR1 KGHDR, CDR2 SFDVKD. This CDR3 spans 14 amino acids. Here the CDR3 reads CATSPAGRPYGYTF. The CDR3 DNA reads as TGTGCCACCAGCCCCGCAGGAAGGCCTTACGGCTACACCTTC.

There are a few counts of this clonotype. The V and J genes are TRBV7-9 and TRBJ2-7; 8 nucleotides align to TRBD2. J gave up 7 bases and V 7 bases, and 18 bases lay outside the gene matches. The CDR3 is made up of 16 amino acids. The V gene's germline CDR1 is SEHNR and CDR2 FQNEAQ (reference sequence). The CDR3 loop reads CASTAGRGARGGEQYF. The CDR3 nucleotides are TGTGCCAGCACCGCCGGGCGGGGGGCTCGCGGTGGAGAGCAGTACTTC.

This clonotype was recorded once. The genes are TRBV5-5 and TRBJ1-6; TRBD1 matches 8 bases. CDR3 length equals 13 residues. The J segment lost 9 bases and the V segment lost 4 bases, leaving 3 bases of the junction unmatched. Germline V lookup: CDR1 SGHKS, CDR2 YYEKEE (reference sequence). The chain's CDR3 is CASSSDRGSPLHF. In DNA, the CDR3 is TGTGCCAGCAGCAGCGACAGGGGTTCACCCCTCCACTTT.

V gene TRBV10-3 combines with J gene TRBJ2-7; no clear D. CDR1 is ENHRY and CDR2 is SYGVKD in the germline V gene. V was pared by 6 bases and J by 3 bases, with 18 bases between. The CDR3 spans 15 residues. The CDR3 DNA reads TGTGCCATCAGCCAGGACCCAAATCCCATCTACGAGCAGTACTTC. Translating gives CAISQDPNPIYEQYF.

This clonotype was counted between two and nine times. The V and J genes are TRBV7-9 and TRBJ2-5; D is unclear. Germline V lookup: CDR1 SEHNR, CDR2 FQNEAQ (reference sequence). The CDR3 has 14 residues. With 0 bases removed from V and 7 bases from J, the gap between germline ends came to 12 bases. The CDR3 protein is CASSLASRTGTQYF. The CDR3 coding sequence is TGTGCCAGCAGCTTAGCATCCAGGACGGGGACCCAGTACTTC.

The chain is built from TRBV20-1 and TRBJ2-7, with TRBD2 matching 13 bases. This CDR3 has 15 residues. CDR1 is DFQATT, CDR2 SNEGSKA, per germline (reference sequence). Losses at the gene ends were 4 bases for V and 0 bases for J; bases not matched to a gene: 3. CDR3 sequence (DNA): TGCAGTGCTATAGGACTAGCGGGGGACTCCTACGAGCAGTACGTC. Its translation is CSAIGLAGDSYEQYV.

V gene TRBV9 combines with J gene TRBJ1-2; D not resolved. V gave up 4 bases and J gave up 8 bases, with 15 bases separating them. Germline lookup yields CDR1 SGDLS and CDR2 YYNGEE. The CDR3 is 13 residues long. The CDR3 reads CASSFRLGEGYTF. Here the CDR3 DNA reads TGTGCCAGCAGCTTTAGACTTGGTGAGGGCTACACCTTC.

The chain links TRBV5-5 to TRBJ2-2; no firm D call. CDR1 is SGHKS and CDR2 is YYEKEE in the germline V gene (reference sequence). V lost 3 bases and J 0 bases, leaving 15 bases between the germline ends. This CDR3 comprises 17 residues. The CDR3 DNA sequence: TGTGCCAGCAGCTGGGTTAGGGCAACTTCGAACACCGGGGAGCTGTTTTTT. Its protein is CASSWVRATSNTGELFF.

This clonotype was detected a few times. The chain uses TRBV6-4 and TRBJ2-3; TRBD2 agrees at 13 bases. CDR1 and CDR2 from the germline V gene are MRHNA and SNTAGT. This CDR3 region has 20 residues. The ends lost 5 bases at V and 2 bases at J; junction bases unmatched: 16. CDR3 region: CASSPLGGTSGAEDTDTQYF. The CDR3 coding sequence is TGTGCCAGCAGTCCCCTCGGGGGGACTAGCGGGGCTGAAGACACAGATACGCAGTATTTT.

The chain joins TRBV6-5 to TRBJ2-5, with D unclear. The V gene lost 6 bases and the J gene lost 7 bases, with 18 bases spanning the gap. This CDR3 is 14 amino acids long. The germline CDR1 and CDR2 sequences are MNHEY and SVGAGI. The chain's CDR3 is CASSLDPLRGTQYF. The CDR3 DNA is TGTGCCAGCAGCCTCGACCCTCTAAGAGGGACCCAGTACTTC.

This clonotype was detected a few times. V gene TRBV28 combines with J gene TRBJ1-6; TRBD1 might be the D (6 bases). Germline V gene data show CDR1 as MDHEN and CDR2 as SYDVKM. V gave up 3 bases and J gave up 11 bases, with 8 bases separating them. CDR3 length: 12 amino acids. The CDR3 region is CASSFTGPPLHF. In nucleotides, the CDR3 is TGTGCCAGCAGTTTCACAGGGCCACCCCTCCACTTT.

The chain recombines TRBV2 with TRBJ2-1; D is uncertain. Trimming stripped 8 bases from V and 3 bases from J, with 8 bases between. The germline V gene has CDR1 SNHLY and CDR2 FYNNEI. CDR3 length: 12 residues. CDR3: CASWYSYNEQFF. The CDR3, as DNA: TGTGCCAGCTGGTACAGCTACAATGAGCAGTTCTTC. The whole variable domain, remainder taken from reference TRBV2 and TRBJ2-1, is EPEVTQTPSHQVTQMGQEVILRCVPISNHLYFYWYRQILGQKVEFLVSFYNNEISEKSEIFDDQFSVERPDGSNFTLKIRSTKLEDSAMYFCASWYSYNEQFFGPGTRLTVL.

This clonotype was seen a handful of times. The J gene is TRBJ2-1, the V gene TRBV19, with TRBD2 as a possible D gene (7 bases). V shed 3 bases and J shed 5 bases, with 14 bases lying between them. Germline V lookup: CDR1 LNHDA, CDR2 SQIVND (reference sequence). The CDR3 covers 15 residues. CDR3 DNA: TGTGCCAGTAGTATGATAGGGGGGGCCCACAATGAGCAGTTCTTC. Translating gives CASSMIGGAHNEQFF.

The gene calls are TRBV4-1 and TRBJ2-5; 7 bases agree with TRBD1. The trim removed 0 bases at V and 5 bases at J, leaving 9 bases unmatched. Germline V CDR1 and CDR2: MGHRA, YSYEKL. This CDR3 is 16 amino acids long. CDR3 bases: TGCGCCAGCAGCCAAGATTTAGGCAGGGGGTGGGAGACCCAGTACTTC. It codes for CASSQDLGRGWETQYF.

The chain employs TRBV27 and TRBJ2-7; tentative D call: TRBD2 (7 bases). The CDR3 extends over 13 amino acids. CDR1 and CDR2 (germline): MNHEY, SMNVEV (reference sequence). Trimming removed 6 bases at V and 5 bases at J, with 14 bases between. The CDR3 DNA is TGTGCCAGCAGCCCACCGGGGGGCAACGAGCAGTACGTC. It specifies CASSPPGGNEQYV.

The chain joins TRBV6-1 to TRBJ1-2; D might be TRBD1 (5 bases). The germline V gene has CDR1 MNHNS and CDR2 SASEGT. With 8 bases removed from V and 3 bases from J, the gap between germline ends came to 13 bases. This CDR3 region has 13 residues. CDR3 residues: CASDSKLDYGYTF. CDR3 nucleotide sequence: TGTGCCAGCGACAGTAAATTAGACTATGGCTACACCTTC.

CDR3 in DNA: TGCAGTGCTACAGGGAGTGAGCAGTTCTTC. This translates into CSATGSEQFF. V usage is TRBV20-1 and J usage is TRBJ2-1; D may match TRBD1 or TRBD2 (5 bases each). The germline V and J ends were trimmed by 4 bases and 9 bases, with 7 bases remaining between them. CDR1 DFQATT and CDR2 SNEGSKA come from the germline V gene (reference sequence). CDR3 length: 10 amino acids.

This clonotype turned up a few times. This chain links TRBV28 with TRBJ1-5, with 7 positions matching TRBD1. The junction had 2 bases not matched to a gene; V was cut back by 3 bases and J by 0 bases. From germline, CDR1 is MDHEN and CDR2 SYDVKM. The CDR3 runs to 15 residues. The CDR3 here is CASSFYRGSNQPQHF. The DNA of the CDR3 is TGTGCCAGCAGTTTTTACAGGGGTAGCAATCAGCCCCAGCATTTT.

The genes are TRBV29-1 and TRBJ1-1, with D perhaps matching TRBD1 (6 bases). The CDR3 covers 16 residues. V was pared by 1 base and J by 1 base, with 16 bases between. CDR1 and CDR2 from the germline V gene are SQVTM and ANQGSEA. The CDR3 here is CSVEGRGQQANTEAFF. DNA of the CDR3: TGCAGCGTTGAAGGAAGGGGACAACAAGCGAACACTGAAGCTTTCTTT. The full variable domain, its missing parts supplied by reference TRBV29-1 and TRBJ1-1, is SAVISQKPSRDICQRGTSLTIQCQVDSQVTMMFWYRQQPGQSLTLIATANQGSEATYESGFVIDKFPISRPNLTFSTLTVSNMSPEDSSIYLCSVEGRGQQANTEAFFGQGTRLTVV.

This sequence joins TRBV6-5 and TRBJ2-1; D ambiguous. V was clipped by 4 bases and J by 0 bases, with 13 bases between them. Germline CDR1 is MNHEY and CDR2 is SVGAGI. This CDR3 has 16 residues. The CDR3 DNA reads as TGTGCCAGCAGTTTCCGGGTCTTAAGCTCCTACAATGAGCAGTTCTTC. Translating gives CASSFRVLSSYNEQFF.

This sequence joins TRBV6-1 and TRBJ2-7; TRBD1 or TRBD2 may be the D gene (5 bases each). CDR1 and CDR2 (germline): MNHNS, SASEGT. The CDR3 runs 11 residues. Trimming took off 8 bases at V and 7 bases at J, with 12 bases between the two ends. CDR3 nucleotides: TGTGCCAGCTCCGGGGCCCCGGAGCAGTACGTC. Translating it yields CASSGAPEQYV.

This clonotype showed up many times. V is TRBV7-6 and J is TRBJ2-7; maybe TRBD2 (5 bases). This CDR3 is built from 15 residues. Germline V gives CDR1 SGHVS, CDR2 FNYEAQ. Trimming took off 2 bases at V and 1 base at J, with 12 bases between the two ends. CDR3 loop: CASSLLATSSYEQYF. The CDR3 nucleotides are TGTGCCAGCAGCTTACTAGCAACGAGTTCCTACGAGCAGTACTTC.